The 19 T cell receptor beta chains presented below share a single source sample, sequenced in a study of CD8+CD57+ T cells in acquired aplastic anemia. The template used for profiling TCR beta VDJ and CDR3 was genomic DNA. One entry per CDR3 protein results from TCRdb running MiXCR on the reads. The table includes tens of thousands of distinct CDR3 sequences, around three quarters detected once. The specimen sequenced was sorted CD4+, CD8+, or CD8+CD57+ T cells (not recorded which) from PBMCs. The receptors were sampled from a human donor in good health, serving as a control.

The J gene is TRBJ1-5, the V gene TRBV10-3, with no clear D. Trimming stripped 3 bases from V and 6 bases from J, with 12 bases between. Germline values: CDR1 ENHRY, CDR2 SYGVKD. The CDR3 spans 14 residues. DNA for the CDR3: TGTGCCATCAGTGATAGTCTCGCGGGTCAGCCCCAGCATTTT. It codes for CAISDSLAGQPQHF.

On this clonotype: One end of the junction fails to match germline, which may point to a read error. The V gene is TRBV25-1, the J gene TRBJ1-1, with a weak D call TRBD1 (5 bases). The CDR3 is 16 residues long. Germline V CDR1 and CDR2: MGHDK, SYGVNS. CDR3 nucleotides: TGTACCAGCAGTGATGGGTCTAGGGACGGACACACTGAGGCTTTCTTT. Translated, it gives CTSSDGSRDGHTEAFF.

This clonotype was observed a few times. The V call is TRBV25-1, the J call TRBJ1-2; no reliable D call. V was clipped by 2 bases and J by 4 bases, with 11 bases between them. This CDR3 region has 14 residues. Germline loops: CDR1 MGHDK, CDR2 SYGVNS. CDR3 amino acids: CASSEMGVGYGYTF. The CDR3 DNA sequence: TGTGCCAGCAGTGAAATGGGAGTCGGCTATGGCTACACCTTC.

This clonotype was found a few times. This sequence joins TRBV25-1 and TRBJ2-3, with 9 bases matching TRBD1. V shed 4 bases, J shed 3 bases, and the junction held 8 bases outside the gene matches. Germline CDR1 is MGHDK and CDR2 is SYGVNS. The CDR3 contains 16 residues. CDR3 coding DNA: TGTGCCAGCAGTGCACAGACAGGGGGTAAAACAGATACGCAGTATTTT. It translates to CASSAQTGGKTDTQYF.

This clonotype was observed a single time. CDR3 loop: CASSEGGRGGKETQYF. In nucleotides, the CDR3 is TGTGCCAGCAGTGAGGGCGGCAGGGGCGGGAAAGAGACCCAGTACTTC. The V and J genes are TRBV2 and TRBJ2-5; possibly TRBD1 or TRBD2 for D (6 bases each). The ends were cut back, 3 bases at V and 3 bases at J, with 17 bases in the middle. The CDR3 length is 16 residues. Germline-derived CDR1 and CDR2 are SNHLY and FYNNEI.

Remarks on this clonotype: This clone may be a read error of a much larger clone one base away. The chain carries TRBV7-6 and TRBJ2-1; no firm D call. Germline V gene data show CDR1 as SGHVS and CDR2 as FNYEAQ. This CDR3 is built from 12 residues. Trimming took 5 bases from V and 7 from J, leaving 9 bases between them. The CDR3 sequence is CASSVGKNEQFF. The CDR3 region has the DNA TGTGCCAGCAGCGTAGGAAAAAATGAGCAGTTCTTC.

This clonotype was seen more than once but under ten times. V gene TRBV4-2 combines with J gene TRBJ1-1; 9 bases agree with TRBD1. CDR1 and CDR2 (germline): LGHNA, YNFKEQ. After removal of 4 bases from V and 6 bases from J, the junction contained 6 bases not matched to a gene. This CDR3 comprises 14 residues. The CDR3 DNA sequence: TGTGCCAGCAGCCCCCGGGACAGGGCCGCTGAAGCTTTCTTT. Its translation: CASSPRDRAAEAFF.

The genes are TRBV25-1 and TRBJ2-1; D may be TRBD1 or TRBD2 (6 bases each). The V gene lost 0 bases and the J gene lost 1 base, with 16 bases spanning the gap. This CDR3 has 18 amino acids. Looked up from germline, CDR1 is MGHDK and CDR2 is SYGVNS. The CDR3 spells CASSEYLRRDTSYNEQFF. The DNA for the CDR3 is TGTGCCAGCAGTGAATATCTCAGGAGGGACACGTCCTACAATGAGCAGTTCTTC.

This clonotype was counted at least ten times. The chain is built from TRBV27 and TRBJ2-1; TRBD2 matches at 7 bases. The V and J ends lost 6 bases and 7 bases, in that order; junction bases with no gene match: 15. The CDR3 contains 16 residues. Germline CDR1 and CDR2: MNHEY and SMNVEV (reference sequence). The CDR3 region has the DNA TGTGCCAGCAGCGAGCCGGGGCCGTCGGGGGGAAATGAGCAGTTCTTC. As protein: CASSEPGPSGGNEQFF.

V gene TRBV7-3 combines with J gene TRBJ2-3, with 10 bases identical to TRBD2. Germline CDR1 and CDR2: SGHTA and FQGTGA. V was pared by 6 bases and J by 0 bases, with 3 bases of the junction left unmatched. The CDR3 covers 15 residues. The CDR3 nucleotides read TGTGCCAGCAGTGATAGCGGGGGGAGCACAGATACGCAGTATTTT. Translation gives CASSDSGGSTDTQYF.

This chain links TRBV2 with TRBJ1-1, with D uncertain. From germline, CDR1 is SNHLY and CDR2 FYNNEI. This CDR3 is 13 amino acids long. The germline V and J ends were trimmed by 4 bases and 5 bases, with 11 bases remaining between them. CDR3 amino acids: CASSGRVWTEAFF. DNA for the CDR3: TGTGCCAGCAGTGGGAGGGTCTGGACTGAAGCTTTCTTT.

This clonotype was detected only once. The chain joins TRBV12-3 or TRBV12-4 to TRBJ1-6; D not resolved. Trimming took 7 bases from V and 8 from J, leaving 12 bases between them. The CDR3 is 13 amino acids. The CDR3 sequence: CASNPGSDSPLHF. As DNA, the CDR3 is TGTGCCAGCAATCCAGGATCGGATTCACCCCTCCACTTT.

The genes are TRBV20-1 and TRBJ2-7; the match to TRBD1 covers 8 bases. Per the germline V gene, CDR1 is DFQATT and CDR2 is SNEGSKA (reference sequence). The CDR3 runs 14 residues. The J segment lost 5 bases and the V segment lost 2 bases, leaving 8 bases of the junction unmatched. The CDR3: CSARLGDRGNEQYF. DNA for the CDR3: TGCAGTGCTAGATTGGGAGACAGGGGCAACGAGCAGTACTTC.

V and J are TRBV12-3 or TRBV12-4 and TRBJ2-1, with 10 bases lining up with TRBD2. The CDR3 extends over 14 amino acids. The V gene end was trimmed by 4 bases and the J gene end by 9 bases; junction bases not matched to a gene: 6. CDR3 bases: TGTGCCAGCAGTTCTACTAGCGGGGCTAGTGAGCAGTTCTTC. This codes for CASSSTSGASEQFF.

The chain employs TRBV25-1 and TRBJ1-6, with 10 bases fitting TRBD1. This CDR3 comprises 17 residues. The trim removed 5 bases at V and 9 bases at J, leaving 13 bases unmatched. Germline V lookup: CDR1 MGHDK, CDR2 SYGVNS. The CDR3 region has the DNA TGTGCCAGCAGTCCAATCGACAGGGGGCAGTTGGGTTCACCCCTCCACTTT. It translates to CASSPIDRGQLGSPLHF.

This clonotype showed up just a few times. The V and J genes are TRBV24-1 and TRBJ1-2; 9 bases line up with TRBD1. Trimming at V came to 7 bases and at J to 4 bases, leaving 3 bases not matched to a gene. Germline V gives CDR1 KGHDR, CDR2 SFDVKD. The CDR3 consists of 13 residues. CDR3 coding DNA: TGTGCCACCAGCGGGACAGGGCCCTATGGCTACACCTTC. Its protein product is CATSGTGPYGYTF.

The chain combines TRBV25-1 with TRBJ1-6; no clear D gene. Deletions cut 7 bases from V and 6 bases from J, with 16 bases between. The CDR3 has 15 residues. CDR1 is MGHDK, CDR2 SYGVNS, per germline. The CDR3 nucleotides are TGTGCCAGCAAAAAAACTGGACGGAGTAATTCACCCCTCCACTTT. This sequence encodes CASKKTGRSNSPLHF.

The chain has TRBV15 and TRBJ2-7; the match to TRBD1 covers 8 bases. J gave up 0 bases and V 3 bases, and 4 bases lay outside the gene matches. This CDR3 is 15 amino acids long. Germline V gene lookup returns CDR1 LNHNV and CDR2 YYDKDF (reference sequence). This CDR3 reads CATSRGQASSYEQYF. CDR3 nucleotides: TGTGCCACCAGCAGGGGACAGGCAAGCTCCTACGAGCAGTACTTC.

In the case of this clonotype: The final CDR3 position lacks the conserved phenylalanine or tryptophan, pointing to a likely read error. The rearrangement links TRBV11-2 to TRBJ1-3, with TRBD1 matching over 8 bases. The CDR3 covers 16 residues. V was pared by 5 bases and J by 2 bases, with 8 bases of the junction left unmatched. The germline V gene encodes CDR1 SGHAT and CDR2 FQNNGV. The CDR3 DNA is TGTGCCAGCAGCCCGGACAGGGAATCGGCTGGAAACACCATATATTTG. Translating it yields CASSPDRESAGNTIYL.